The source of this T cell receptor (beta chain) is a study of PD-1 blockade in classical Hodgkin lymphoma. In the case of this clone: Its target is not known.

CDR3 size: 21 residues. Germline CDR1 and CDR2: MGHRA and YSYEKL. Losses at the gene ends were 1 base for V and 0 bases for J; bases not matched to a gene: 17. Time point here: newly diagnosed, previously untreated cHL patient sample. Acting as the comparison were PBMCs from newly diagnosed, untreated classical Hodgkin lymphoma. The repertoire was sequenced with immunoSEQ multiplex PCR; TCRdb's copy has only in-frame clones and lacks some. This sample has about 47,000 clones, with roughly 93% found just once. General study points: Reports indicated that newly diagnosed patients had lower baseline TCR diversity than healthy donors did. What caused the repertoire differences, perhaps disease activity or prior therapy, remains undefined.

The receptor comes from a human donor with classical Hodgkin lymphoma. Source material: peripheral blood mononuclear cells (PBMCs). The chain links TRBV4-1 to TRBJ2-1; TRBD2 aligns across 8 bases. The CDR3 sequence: CASSQGGASGHLRSSYNEQFF. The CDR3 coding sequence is TGCGCCAGCAGCCAAGGGGGGGCTAGCGGGCACCTAAGGAGCTCCTACAATGAGCAGTTCTTC.